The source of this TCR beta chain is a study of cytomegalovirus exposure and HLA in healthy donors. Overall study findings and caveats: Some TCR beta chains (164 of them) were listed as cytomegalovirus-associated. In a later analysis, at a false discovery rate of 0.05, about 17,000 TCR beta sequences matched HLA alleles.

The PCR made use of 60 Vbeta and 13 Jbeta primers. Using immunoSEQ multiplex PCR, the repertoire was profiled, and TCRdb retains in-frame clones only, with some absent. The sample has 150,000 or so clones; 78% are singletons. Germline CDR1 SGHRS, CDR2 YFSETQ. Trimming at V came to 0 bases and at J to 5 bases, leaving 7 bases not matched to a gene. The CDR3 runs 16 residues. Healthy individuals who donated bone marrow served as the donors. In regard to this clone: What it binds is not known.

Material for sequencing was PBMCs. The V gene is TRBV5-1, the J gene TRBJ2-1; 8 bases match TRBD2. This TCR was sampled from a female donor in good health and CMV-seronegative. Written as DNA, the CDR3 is TGCGCCAGCAGCTTGGCGGGATCAGCGGGAGACAATGAGCAGTTCTTC. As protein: CASSLAGSAGDNEQFF.